This TCR beta chain was found in a study of PD-1 blockade in classical Hodgkin lymphoma. Details on this clone: Its antigen is as yet unknown.

General study results and limits: Possible causes of repertoire differences, disease activity or prior therapy, remain undefined. CD4+ but not CD8+ TCR diversity rose significantly by C4D1. When set against healthy donors, newly diagnosed patients were reported to show lower baseline TCR diversity.

Brentuximab vedotin exposure varied among the patients, all of whom had relapsed after autologous stem cell transplantation. Sequenced by immunoSEQ multiplex PCR; TCRdb stores in-frame clones only, minus some. This repertoire shows approximately 99,000 clones, roughly nine tenths found once; its top ten account for roughly 21%. The CDR3 length is 17 residues. From germline, CDR1 is MDHEN and CDR2 SYDVKM. V lost 7 bases and J 2 bases, leaving 23 bases between the germline ends. The chain joins TRBV28 to TRBJ1-2, with D hard to call. The starting material was peripheral blood mononuclear cells (PBMCs), obtained before the second cycle of nivolumab. The sequence came from a human donor with classical Hodgkin lymphoma. The chain's CDR3 is CASMKAGRIRLNYGYTF. DNA of the CDR3: TGTGCCAGCATGAAGGCGGGGAGGATTCGTTTGAACTATGGCTACACCTTC.